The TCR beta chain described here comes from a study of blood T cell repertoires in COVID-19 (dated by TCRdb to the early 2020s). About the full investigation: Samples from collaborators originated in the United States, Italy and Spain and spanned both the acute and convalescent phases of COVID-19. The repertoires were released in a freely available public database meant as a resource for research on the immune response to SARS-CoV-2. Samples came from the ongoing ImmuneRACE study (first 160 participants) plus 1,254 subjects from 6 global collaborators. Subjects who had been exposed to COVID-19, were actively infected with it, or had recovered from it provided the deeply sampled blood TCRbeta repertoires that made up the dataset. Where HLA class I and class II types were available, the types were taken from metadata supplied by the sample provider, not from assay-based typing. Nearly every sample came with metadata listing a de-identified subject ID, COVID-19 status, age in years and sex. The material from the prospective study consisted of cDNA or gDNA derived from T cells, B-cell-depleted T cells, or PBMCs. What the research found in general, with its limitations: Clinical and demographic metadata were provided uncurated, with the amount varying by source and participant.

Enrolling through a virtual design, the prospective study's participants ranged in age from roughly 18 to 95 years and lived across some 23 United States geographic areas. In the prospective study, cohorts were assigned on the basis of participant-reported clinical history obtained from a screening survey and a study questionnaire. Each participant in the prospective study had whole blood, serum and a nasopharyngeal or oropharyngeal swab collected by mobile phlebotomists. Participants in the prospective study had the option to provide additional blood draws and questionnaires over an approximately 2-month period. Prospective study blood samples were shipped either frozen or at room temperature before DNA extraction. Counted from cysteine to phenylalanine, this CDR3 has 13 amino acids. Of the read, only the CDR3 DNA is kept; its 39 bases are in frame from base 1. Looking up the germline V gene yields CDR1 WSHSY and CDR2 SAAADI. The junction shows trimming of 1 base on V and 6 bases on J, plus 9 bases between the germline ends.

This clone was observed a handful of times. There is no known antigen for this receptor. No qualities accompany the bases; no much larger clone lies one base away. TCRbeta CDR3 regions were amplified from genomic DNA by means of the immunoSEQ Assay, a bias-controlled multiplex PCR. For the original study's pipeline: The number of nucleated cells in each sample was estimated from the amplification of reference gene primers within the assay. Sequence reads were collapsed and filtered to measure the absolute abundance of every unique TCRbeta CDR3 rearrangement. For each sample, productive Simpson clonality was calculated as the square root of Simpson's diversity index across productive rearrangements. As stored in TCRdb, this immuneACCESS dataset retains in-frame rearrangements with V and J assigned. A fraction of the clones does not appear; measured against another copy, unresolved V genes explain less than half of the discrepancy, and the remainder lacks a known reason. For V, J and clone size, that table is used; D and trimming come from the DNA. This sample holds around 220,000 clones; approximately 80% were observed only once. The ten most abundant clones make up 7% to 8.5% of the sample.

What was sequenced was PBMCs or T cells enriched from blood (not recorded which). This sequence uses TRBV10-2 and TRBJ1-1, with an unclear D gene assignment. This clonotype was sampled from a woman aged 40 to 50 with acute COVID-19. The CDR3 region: CASSELVKPEAFF. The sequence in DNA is TGCGCCAGCAGTGAGTTAGTGAAACCTGAAGCTTTCTTT.